The rows below give T cell receptor beta chains drawn from one sample of a study of OX40 agonist ivuxolimab in advanced cancers. Repertoires were generated with immunoSEQ multiplex PCR, while TCRdb's copy carries only in-frame clones and drops some. The data hold approximately 59,000 clones, with about 81% observed a single time. The sequencing used CD4+ or CD8+ T cells sorted from blood, collected in a trial of the OX40 agonist ivuxolimab. The source is an adult with an advanced solid tumor such as melanoma, head and neck, liver or kidney cancer. Each CDR3 is given with its conserved first and last residue. Each record gives: V gene, D gene, CDR3 protein. The D gene is left open where the match is weak.

v_call: TRBV27; d_call: TRBD1; cdr3_aa: CASRSMDRGQAKNIQYF
v_call: TRBV19; d_call: .; cdr3_aa: CASSAQAADSPLHF
v_call: TRBV28; d_call: TRBD2; cdr3_aa: CASSPRRAGGPGGRNTGELFF
v_call: TRBV29-1; d_call: .; cdr3_aa: CSVSITYEQYF
v_call: TRBV5-4; d_call: .; cdr3_aa: CASSLSKGLSGNTIYF
v_call: TRBV7-2; d_call: .; cdr3_aa: CASSLASAINEQFF
v_call: TRBV11-2; d_call: TRBD2; cdr3_aa: CASSPGLAGGPVETQYF
v_call: TRBV7-8; d_call: .; cdr3_aa: CASSKRGRGDTQYF
v_call: TRBV6-1; d_call: .; cdr3_aa: CASSRRQSNEKLFF
v_call: TRBV18; d_call: TRBD1; cdr3_aa: CASSPPQGATGNQPQHF
v_call: TRBV2; d_call: .; cdr3_aa: CASRPDEKLFF
v_call: TRBV5-1; d_call: TRBD2; cdr3_aa: CASAPGGTDTQYF
v_call: TRBV7-9; d_call: .; cdr3_aa: CASSLDGGPSYEQYF
v_call: TRBV7-9; d_call: .; cdr3_aa: CASSLSGGGGSHQPQHF
v_call: TRBV18; d_call: TRBD1; cdr3_aa: CASSSDRVGAKNIQYF
v_call: TRBV7-9; d_call: TRBD2; cdr3_aa: CASSSRALAGELKQFF
v_call: TRBV28; d_call: .; cdr3_aa: CASSLLGLVSSYNEQFF
v_call: TRBV7-3; d_call: .; cdr3_aa: CASSLTRYNEQFF
v_call: TRBV4-1; d_call: TRBD1; cdr3_aa: CASSRDRGRDSGYTF
v_call: TRBV10-1; d_call: TRBD1; cdr3_aa: CASSVGQGADQYF
v_call: TRBV29-1; d_call: .; cdr3_aa: CSVEIQDSRYGYTF